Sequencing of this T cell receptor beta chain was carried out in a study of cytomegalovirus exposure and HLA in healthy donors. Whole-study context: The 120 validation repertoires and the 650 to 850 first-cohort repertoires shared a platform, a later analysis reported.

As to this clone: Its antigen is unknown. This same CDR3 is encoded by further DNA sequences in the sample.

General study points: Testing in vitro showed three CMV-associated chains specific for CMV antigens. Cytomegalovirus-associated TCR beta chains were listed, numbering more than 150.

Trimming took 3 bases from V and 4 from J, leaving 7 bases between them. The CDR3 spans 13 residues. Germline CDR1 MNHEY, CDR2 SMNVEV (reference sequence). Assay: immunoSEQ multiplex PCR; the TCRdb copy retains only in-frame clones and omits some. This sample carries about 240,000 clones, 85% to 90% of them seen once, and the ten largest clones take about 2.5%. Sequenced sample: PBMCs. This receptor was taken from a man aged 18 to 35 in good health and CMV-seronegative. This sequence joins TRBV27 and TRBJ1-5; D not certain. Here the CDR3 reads CASSFGGNQPQHF. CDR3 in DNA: TGTGCCAGCAGTTTCGGCGGTAATCAGCCCCAGCATTTT.